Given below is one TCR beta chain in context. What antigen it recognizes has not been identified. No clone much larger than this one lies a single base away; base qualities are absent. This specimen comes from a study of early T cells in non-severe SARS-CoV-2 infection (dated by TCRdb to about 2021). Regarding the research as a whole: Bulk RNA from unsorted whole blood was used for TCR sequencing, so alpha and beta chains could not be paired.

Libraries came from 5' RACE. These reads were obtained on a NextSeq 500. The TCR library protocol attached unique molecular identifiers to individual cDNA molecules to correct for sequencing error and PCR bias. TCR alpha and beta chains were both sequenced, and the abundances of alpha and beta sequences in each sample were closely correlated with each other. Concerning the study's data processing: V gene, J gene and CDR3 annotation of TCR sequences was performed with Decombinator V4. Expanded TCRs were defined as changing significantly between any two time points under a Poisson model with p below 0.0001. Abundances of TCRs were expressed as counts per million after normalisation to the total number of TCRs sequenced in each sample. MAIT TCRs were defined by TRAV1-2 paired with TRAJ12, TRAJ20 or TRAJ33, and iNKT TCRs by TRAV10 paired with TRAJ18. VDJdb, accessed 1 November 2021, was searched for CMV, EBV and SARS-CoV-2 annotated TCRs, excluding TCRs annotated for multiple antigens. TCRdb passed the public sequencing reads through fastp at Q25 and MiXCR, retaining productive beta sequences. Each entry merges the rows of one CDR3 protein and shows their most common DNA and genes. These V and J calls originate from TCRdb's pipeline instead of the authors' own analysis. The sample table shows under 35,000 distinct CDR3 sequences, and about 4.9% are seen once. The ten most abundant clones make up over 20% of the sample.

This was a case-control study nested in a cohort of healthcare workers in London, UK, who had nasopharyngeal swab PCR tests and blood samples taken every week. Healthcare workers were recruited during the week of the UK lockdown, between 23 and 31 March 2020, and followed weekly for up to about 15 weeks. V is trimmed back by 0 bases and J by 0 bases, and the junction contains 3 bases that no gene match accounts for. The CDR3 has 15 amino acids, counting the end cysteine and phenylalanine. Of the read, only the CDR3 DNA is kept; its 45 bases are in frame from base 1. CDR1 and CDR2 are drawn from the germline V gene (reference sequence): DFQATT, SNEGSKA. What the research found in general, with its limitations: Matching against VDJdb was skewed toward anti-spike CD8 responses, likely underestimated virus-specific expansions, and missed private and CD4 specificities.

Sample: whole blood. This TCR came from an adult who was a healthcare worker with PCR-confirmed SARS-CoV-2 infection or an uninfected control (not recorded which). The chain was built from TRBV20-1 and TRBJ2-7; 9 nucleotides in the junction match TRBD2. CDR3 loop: CSARDLTSGSYEQYF. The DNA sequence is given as TGCAGTGCTAGAGATCTGACTAGCGGCTCCTACGAGCAGTACTTC.